This T cell receptor (beta chain) was recorded in a study of blood T cell repertoires in COVID-19. Across the whole study: Sites in the United States, Italy and Spain provided acute and convalescent COVID-19 samples.

Original data processing: Estimation of nucleated cell counts was performed using reference gene primer amplification. The data were produced by immunoSEQ multiplex PCR, yet TCRdb's version contains in-frame clones alone and is incomplete. Clone size and V and J calls were adopted from that table, with D and trimming inferred from the DNA. The sample has under 350,000 clones; around 89% are singletons. The germline V and J ends were trimmed by 9 bases and 7 bases, with 4 bases remaining between them. Looked up from germline, CDR1 is MNHEY and CDR2 is SMNVEV (reference sequence). The CDR3 sequence is 10 residues long.

The TCR sequence derives from a man aged 35 to 55 with acute or convalescent COVID-19. Sequenced: peripheral blood. This rearrangement joins TRBV27 to TRBJ1-6; D remains unclear. The CDR3 protein is CARANSPLHF. The CDR3 coding sequence is TGTGCCAGGGCAAATTCACCCCTCCACTTT.